The source of this T cell receptor beta chain is a study of regulatory T cells in long-lasting Graves disease. Building of the TCR beta libraries involved iRepertoire HTBI primers and Arm-PCR of CDR3 regions. MiXCR was run by TCRdb on the multiplex PCR reads, yielding one entry per CDR3 protein. The profile shows hundreds of thousands of distinct CDR3 sequences, about a sixth of them singletons. Details on this clonotype: A much larger clone lies a single base off, so this may be a read error.

Time point described: newly diagnosed GD, antithyroid drugs for less than 3 months. PBMC RNA was the source of the TCR library. CDR3 length: 13 amino acids. Germline CDR1 is DFQATT and CDR2 is SNEGSKA (reference sequence). The same specimen was also included in a second study, on T cells in Graves' hyperthyroidism and ophthalmopathy.

The source of this sequence is a woman aged 30 to 39 with Graves disease. The chain is built from TRBV20-1 and TRBJ2-5; D could derive from TRBD1 or TRBD2 (5 bases each). The sample consisted of peripheral blood mononuclear cells (PBMCs), taken at new diagnosis, from a patient treated with antithyroid drugs. The CDR3 loop is CSARLQRVGTPYF. In nucleotides, the CDR3 is TGCAGTGCTAGATTGCAGCGAGTTGGGACCCCGTACTTC.